This TCR beta chain came from a study of breast tumors, draining lymph nodes, adjacent tissues. Points from the study as a whole: The data were judged consistent with most tumor T cells coming from lymph node and expanding in tumor. Tumor repertoires ranked between lymph nodes and nontumor tissue in diversity, with V and J gene preferences. Data only fit, rather than demonstrated, lymph node origin of most tumor T cells.

This clonotype has ten or more counts. Its antigen is currently unknown. Possible read error: a much larger clone is one base away. A single record per CDR3 protein comes from TCRdb applying MiXCR to the multiplex PCR reads. The table records 84,000 or so distinct CDR3 sequences, roughly 29% of them present only once. Axillary draining lymph nodes of breast cancer patients supplied the node samples. Germline-derived CDR1 and CDR2 are ENHRY and SYGVKD. CDR3 length: 13 amino acids. The chain combines TRBV10-3 with TRBJ2-7, with D unresolved. The specimen was axillary lymph node tissue. This receptor was taken from a female donor with breast cancer. Some clones in this sample may be carry-over from other donors' samples. The DNA for the CDR3 is TGTGCCATCGGTGAGTGGGCTGCCTACGAGCAGTACTTC. This sequence encodes CAIGEWAAYEQYF.